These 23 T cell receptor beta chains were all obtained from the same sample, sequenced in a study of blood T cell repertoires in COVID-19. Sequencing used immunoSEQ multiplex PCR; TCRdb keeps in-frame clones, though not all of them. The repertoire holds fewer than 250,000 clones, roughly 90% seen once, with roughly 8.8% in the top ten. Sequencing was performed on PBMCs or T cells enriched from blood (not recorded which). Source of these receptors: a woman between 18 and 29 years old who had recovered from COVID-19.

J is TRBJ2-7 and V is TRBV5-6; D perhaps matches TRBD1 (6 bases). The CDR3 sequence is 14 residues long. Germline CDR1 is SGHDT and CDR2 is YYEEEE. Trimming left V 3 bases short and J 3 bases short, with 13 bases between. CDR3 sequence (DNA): TGTGCCAGCAGCTGGGGTACAGGGAACTACGAGCAGTACTTC. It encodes CASSWGTGNYEQYF.

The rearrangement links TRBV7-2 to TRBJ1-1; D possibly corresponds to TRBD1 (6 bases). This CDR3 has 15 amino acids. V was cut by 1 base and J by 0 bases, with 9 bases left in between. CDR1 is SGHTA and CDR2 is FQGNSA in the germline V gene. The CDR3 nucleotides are TGTGCCAGCAGCTTAGTCCCAGGGGTGAACACTGAAGCTTTCTTT. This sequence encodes CASSLVPGVNTEAFF.

The CDR3 sequence: CASSSSLEYGYTF. CDR3 bases: TGTGCCAGCAGCTCGTCCCTGGAGTATGGCTACACCTTC. The rearrangement links TRBV5-6 to TRBJ1-2; D gene ambiguous. The CDR3 loop spans 13 amino acids. V was trimmed by 3 bases and J by 5 bases, leaving 11 bases between them. Germline V gene lookup returns CDR1 SGHDT and CDR2 YYEEEE.

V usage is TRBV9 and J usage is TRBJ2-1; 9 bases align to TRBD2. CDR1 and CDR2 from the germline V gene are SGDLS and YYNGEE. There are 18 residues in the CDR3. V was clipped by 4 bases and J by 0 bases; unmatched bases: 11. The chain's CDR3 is CASSHAAGGESSYNEQFF. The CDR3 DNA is TGTGCCAGCAGCCACGCAGCGGGGGGCGAAAGCTCCTACAATGAGCAGTTCTTC.

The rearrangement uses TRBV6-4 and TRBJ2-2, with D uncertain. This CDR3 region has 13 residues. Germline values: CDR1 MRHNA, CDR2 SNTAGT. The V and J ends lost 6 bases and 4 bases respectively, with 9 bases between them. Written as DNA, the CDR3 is TGTGCCAGCAGCGACCGGTTCACCGGGGAGCTGTTTTTT. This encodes CASSDRFTGELFF.

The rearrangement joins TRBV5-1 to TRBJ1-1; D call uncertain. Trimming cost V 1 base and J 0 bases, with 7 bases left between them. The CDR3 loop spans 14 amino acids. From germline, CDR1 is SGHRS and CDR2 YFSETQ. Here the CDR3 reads CASSLNRMNTEAFF. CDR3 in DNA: TGCGCCAGCAGCTTGAACAGAATGAACACTGAAGCTTTCTTT.

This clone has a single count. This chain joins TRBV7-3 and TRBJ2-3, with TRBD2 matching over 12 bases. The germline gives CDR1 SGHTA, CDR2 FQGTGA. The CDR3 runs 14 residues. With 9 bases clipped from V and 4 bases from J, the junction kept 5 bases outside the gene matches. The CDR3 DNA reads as TGTGCCAGTTCTAGCGGGGGGGCGTCAGATACGCAGTATTTT. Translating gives CASSSGGASDTQYF.

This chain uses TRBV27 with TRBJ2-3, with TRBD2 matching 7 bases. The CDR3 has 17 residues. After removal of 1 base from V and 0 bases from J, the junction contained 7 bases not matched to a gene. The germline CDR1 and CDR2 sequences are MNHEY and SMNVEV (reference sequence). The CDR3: CASSLWSSGVSTDTQYF. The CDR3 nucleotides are TGTGCCAGCAGTTTATGGTCCAGCGGGGTTAGCACAGATACGCAGTATTTT.

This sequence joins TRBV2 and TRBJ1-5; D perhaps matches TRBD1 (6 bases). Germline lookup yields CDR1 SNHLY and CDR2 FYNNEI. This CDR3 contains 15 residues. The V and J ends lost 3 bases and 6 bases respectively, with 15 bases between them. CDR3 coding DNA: TGTGCCAGCAGTGATACAGGGATTTTGAGTCAGCCCCAGCATTTT. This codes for CASSDTGILSQPQHF.

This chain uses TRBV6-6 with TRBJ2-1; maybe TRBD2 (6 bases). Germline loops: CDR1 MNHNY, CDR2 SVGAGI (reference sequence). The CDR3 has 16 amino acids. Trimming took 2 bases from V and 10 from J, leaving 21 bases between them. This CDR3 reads CASSYQAVGGAFEQFF. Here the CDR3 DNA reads TGTGCCAGCAGTTACCAGGCCGTGGGGGGTGCATTCGAGCAGTTCTTC.

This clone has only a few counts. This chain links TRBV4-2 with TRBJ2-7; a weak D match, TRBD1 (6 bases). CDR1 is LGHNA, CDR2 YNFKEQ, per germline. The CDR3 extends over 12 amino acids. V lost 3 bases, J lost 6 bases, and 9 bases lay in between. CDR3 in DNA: TGTGCCAGCAGCCAGACAGGCGGCGAGCAGTACTTC. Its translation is CASSQTGGEQYF.

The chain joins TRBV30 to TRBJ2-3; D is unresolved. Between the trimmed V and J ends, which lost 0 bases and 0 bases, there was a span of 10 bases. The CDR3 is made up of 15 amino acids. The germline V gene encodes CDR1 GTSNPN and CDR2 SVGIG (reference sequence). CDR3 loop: CAWSVDPTSTDTQYF. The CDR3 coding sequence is TGTGCCTGGAGTGTAGATCCAACTAGCACAGATACGCAGTATTTT.

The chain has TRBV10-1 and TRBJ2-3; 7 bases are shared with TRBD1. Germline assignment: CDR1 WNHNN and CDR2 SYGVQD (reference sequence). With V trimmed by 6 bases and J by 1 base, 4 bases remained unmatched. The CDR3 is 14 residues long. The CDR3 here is CASRGDSRTDTQYF. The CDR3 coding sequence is TGCGCCAGCAGAGGGGACAGCCGCACAGATACGCAGTATTTT.

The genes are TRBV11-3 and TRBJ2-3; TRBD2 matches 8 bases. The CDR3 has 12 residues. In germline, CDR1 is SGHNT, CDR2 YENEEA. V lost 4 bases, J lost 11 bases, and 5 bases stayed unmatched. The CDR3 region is CASSSGGPEQYF. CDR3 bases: TGTGCCAGCAGCTCGGGGGGGCCTGAGCAGTATTTT.

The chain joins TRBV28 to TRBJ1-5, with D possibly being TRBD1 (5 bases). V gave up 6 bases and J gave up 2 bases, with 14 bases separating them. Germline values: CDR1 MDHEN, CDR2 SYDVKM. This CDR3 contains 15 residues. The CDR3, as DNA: TGTGCCAGCAGACGGGGAGGGGACGGCAATCAGCCCCAGCATTTT. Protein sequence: CASRRGGDGNQPQHF.

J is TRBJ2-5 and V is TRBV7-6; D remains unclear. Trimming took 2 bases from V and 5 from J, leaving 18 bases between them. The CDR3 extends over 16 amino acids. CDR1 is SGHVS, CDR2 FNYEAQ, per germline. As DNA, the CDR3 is TGTGCCAGCAGCTTAAGTATCACCCGGGTGGCGGAGACCCAGTACTTC. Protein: CASSLSITRVAETQYF.

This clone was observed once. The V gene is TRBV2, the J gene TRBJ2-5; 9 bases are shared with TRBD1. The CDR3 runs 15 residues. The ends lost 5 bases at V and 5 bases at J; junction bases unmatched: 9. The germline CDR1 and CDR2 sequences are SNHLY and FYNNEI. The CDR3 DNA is TGTGCCAGCAGTTATCTTGGGACAGGGACGGAGACCCAGTACTTC. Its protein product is CASSYLGTGTETQYF.

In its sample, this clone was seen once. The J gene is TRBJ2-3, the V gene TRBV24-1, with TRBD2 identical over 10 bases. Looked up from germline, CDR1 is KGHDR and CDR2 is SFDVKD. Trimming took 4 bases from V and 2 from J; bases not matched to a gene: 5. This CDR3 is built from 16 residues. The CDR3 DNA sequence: TGTGCCACCAGTGACCCTAGCGGGGGCCTCACAGATACGCAGTATTTT. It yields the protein CATSDPSGGLTDTQYF.

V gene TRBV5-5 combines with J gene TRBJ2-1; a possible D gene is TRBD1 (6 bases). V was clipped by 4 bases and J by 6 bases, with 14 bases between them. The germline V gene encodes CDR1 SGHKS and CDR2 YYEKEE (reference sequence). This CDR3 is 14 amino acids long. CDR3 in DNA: TGTGCCAGCAGCGGCTGGACAGAAGTCAATGAGCAGTTCTTC. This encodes CASSGWTEVNEQFF.

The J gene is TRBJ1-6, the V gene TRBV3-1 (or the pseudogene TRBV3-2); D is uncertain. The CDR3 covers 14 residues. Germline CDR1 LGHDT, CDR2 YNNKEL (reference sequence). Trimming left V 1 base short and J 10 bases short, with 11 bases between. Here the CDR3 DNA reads TGTGCCAGCAGCCAAGCCCAGGCTGGGTCACCCCTCCACTTT. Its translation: CASSQAQAGSPLHF.

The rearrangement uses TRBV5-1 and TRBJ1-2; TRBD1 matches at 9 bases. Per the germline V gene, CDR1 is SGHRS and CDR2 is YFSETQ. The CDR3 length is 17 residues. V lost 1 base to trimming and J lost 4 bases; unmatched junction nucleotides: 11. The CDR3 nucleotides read TGCGCCAGCAGCTTGTCGGTCCGGGACAGGGATGGCTATGGCTACACCTTC. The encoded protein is CASSLSVRDRDGYGYTF.

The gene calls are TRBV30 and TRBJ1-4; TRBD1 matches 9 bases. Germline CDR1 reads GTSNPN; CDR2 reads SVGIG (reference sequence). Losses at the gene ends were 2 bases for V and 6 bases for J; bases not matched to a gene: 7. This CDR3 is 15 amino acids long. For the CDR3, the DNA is TGTGCCTGGAGTAGGACAGGGGCGGGATATGAAAAACTGTTTTTT. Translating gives CAWSRTGAGYEKLFF.

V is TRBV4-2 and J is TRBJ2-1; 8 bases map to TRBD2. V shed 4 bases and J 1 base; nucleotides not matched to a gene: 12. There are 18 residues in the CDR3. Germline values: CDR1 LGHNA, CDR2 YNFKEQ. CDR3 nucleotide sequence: TGTGCCAGCAGCCCGTTACCCCTGGAGCGGGGGTCCTACAATGAGCAGTTCTTC. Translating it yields CASSPLPLERGSYNEQFF.